This T cell receptor (beta chain) was identified during a study of graft-versus-host responses after intestinal transplantation. Study-wide context: The whole recipient group had anti-thymocyte globulin induction followed by tacrolimus and steroids for roughly three years.

Tissue processing of the graft released intraepithelial and lamina propria lymphocytes from it. The study's findings and limits: Declines in HvG clones occurring early post-transplant were associated with peak circulating GvH clone levels. Ileal or blood samples showed some GvH clones first, and such clones were also found in recipient marrow.

Profiled with immunoSEQ multiplex PCR; TCRdb holds only in-frame clones, not every one. The repertoire holds fewer than 20,000 clones, with less than 85% as singletons. As concerns this clone: Antigen specificity is unknown.

The CDR3 extends over 19 amino acids. Germline V gene lookup returns CDR1 MGHRA and CDR2 YSYEKL. Trimming cost V 4 bases and J 0 bases, with 22 bases left between them. Source: ileum tissue, taken about 100 days after intestinal transplant. The V and J genes are TRBV4-1 and TRBJ2-1; the D gene could be TRBD1 or TRBD2 (7 bases each). The source of this sequence is a human patient who received an intestinal transplant, so some T cells may come from the graft donor. The CDR3 DNA reads TGCGCCAGCAGCCTACGACCAGGGGGGGGACCGAGCTCCTACAATGAGCAGTTCTTC. Its protein is CASSLRPGGGPSSYNEQFF.